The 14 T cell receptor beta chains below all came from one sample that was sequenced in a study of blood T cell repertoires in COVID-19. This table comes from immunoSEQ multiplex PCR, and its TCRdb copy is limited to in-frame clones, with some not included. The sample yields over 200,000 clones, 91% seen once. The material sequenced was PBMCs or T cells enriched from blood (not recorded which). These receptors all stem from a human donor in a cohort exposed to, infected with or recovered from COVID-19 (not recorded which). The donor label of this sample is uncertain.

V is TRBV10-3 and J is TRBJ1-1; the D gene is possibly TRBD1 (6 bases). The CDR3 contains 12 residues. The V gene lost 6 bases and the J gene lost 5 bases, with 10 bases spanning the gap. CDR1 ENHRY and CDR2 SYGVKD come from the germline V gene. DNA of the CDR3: TGTGCCATCAGCGGGGGGGCTACTGAAGCTTTCTTT. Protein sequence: CAISGGATEAFF.

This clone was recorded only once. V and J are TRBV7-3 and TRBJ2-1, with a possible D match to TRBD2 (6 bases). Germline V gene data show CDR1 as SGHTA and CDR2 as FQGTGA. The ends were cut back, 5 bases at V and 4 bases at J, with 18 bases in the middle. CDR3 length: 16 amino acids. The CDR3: CASSPGTNGRYNEQFF. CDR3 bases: TGTGCCAGCAGCCCCGGGACGAACGGGAGATACAATGAGCAGTTCTTC.

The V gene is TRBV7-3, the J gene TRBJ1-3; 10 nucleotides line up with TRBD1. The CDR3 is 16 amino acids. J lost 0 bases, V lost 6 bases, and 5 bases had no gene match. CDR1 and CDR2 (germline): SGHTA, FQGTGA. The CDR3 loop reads CASRPRTGGSGNTIYF. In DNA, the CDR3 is TGTGCCAGCAGACCACGGACAGGGGGCTCTGGAAACACCATATATTTT.

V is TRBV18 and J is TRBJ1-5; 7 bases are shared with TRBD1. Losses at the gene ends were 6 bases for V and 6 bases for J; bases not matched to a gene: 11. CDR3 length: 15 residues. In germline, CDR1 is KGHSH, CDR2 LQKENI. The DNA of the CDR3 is TGTGCCAGCTCTAATCAGGGGGAAATAGGTCAGCCCCAGCATTTT. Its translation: CASSNQGEIGQPQHF.

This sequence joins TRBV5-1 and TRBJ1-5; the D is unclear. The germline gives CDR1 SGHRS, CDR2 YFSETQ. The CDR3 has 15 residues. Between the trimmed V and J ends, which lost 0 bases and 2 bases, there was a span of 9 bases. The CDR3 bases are TGCGCCAGCAGCTTGGGAGAGGCGGGCAATCAGCCCCAGCATTTT. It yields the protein CASSLGEAGNQPQHF.

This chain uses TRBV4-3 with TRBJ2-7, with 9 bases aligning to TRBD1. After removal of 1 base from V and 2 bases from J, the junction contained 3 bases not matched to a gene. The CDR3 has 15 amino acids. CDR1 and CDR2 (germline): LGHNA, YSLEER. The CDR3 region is CASSQGTGGAYEQYF. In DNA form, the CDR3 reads TGCGCCAGCAGCCAAGGAACAGGGGGCGCCTACGAGCAGTACTTC.

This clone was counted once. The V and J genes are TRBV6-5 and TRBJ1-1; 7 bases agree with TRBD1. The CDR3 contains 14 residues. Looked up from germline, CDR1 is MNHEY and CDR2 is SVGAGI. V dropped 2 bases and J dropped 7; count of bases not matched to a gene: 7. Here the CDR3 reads CASSYAGQTLEAFF. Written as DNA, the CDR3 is TGTGCCAGCAGTTACGCGGGACAGACTCTTGAAGCTTTCTTT.

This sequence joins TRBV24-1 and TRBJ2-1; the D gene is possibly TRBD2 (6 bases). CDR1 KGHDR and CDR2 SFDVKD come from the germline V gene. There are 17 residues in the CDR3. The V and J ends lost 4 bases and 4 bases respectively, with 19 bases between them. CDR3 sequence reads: CATSDSPGTPSYNEQFF. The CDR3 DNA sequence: TGTGCCACCAGTGACTCACCCGGGACTCCTTCTTACAATGAGCAGTTCTTC.

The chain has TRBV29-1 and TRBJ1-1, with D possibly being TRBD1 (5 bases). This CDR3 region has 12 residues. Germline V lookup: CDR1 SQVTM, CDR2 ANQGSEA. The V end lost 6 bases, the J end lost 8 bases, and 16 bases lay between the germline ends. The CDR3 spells CSVGTARKEAFF. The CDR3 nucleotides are TGCAGCGTCGGGACTGCGCGTAAGGAAGCTTTCTTT.

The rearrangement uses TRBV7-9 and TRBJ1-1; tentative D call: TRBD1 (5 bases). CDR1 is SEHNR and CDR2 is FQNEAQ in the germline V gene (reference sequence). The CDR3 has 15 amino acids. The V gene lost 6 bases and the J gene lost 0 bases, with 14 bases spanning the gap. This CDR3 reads CASRPDSRLNTEAFF. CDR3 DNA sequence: TGTGCCAGCAGACCAGACAGTAGATTGAACACTGAAGCTTTCTTT.

The CDR3 is CASRTGVAETQYF. The CDR3 DNA reads as TGTGCCAGCAGGACAGGGGTCGCAGAGACCCAGTACTTC. The V gene is TRBV12-3 or TRBV12-4, the J gene TRBJ2-5, with 8 nucleotides matching TRBD1. V was pared by 6 bases and J by 4 bases, with 4 bases of the junction left unmatched. CDR3 length: 13 residues.

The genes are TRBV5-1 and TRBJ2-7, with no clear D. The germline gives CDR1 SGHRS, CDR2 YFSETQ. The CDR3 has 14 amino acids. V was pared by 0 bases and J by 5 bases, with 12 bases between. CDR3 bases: TGCGCCAGCAGCTTGGAAACAGTCCTCAACGAGCAGTACTTC. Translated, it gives CASSLETVLNEQYF. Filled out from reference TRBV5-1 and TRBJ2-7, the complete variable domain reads KAGVTQTPRYLIKTRGQQVTLSCSPISGHRSVSWYQQTPGQGLQFLFEYFSETQRNKGNFPGRFSGRQFSNSRSEMNVSTLELGDSALYLCASSLETVLNEQYFGPGTRLTVT.

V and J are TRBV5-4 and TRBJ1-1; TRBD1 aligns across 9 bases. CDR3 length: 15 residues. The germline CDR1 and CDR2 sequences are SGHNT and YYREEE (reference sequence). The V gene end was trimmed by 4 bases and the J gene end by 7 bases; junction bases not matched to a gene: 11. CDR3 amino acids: CASSPRDRVTSEAFF. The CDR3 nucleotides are TGTGCCAGCAGCCCCCGGGACAGGGTAACGAGTGAAGCTTTCTTT.

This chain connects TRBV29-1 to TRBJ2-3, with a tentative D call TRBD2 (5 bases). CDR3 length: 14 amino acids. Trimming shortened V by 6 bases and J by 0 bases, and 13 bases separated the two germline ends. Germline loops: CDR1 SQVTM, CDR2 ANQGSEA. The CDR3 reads CSVGKTGSTDTQYF. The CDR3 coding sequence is TGCAGCGTGGGGAAGACGGGGAGCACAGATACGCAGTATTTT.